This T cell receptor (beta chain) stems from a study of tumor and adjacent non-tumor tissue in lung cancer. This clonotype was counted at least ten times. The template was RNA from unsorted bulk tissue. This non-tumor lung sample came from over 3 cm beyond the tumor edge. The germline V gene has CDR1 SGHKS and CDR2 YYEKEE (reference sequence). Deletions cut 4 bases from V and 7 bases from J, with 15 bases between. This CDR3 is 14 amino acids long. A modified ARM-PCR protocol with three rounds of nested PCR amplified TCRbeta. TCRdb processed the multiplex PCR reads anew with MiXCR; each CDR3 protein has one entry. The sample yields 100,000 or so distinct CDR3 sequences, around three quarters seen once.

The material sequenced was distant non-tumor lung tissue. V usage is TRBV5-5 and J usage is TRBJ1-5, with D possibly matching TRBD1 (5 bases). The origin of this receptor is a man between 60 and 75 years old with small cell lung cancer. The CDR3 region has the DNA TGTGCCAGCAGCCGATTAGGGGACGTGCAGCCCCAGCATTTT. Translated, it gives CASSRLGDVQPQHF.